This T cell receptor beta chain stems from a study of Graves' ophthalmopathy and Graves' hyperthyroidism. There are many counts of this clonotype. The antigen is unknown. The diagnosis was founded upon clinical symptoms, serum thyroxine, TRAb, thyroid ultrasound and orbital computed tomography. Amplified TCR beta CDR3 regions were obtained using RNA transcripts as template. The workflow started with a first-round RT-PCR run with HTBI primers and then moved on to a second-round multiplex PCR. One entry per CDR3 protein results from TCRdb running MiXCR on the multiplex PCR reads. This sample has about 210,000 distinct CDR3 sequences; roughly 27% occur once, and the top ten carry over 7.5%. Study-wide points: Most thyroid clonotypes with frequency above 0.001 were detected in blood too.

Germline V gene data show CDR1 as SGHRS and CDR2 as YFSETQ. The CDR3 is 14 amino acids. Trimming removed 4 bases at V and 2 bases at J, with 13 bases between. The clonotype originates from a man in his forties or fifties with Graves' ophthalmopathy. J is TRBJ2-7 and V is TRBV5-1; D not certain. The sequenced sample was peripheral blood. For the CDR3, the DNA is TGCGCCAGCAGCCCCGACCCTGGAGCCTACGAGCAGTACTTC. It encodes CASSPDPGAYEQYF.